This TCR beta chain was identified in a study of cytomegalovirus exposure and HLA in healthy donors. PCR amplification relied on 60 Vbeta primers (plus 13 Jbeta primers). The repertoire was sequenced with immunoSEQ multiplex PCR; TCRdb's copy has only in-frame clones and lacks some. Of about 94,000 clones in the sample, under 80% were seen once. In germline, CDR1 is SNHLY, CDR2 FYNNEI. The CDR3 length is 13 residues. V shed 7 bases and J shed 5 bases, with 11 bases lying between them. The source of this sequence is a man aged 25 to 40 in good health and CMV-seropositive. Sequenced material: PBMCs. The rearrangement joins TRBV2 to TRBJ2-2, with D perhaps TRBD2 (6 bases). CDR3 nucleotide sequence: TGTGCCAGCAAGCAGGGAGGAACCGGGGAGCTGTTTTTT. This codes for CASKQGGTGELFF.